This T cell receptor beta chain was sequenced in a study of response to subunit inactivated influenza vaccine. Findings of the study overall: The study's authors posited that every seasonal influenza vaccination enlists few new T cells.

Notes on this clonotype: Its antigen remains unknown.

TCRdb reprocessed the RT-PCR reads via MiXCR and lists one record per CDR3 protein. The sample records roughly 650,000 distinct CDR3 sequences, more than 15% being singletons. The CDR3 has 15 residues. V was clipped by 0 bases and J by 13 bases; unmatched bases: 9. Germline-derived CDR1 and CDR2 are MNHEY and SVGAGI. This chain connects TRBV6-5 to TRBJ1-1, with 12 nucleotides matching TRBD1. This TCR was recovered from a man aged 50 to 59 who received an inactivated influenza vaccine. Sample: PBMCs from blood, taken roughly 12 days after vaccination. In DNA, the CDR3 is TGTGCCAGCAGTTACTCACCGGGACAGGGGGCGGGGGGTTTCTTT. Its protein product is CASSYSPGQGAGGFF.